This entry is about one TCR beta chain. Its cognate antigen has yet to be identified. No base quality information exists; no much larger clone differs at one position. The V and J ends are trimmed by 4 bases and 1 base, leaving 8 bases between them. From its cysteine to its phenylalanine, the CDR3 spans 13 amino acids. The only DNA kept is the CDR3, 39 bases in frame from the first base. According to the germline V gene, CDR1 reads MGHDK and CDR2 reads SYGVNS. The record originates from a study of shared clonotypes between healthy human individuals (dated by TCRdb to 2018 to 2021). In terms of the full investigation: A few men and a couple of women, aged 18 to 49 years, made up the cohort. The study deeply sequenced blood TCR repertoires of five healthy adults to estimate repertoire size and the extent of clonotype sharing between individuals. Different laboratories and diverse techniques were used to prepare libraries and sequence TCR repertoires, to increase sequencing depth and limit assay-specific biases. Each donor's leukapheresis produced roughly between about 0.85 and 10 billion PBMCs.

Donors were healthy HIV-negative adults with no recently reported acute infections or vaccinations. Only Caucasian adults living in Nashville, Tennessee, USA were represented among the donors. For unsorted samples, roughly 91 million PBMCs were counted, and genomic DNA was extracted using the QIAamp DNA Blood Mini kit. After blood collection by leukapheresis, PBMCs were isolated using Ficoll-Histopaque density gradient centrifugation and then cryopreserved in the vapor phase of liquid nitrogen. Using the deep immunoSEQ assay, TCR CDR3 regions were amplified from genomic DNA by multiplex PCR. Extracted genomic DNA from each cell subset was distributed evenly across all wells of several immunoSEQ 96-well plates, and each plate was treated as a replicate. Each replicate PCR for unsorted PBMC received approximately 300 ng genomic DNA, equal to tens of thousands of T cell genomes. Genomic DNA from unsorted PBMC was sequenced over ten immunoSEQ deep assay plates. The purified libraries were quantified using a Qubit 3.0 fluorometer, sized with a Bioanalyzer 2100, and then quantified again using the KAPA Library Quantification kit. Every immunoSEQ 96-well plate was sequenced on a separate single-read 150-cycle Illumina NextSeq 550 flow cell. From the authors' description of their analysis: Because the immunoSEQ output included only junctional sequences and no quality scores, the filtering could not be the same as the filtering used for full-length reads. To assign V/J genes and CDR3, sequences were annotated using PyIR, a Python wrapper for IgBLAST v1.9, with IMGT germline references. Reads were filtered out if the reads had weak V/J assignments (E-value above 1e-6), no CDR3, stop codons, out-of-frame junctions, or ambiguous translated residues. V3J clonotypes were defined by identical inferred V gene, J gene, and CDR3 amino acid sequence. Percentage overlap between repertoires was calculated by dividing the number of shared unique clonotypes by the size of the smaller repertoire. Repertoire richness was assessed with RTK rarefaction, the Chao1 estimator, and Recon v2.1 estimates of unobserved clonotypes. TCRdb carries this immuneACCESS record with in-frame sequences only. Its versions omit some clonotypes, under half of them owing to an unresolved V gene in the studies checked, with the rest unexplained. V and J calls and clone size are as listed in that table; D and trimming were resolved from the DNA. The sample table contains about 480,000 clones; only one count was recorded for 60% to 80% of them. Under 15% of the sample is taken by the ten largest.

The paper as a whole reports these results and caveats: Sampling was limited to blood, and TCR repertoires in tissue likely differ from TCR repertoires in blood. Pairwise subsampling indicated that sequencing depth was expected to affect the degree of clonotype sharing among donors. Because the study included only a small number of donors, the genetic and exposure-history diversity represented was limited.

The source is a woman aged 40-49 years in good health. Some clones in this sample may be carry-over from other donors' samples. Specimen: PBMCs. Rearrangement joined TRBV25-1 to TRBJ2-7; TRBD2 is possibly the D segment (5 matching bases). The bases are TGTGCCAGCAGTGGGCGGGCATCCTACGAGCAGTACTTC. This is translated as CASSGRASYEQYF.